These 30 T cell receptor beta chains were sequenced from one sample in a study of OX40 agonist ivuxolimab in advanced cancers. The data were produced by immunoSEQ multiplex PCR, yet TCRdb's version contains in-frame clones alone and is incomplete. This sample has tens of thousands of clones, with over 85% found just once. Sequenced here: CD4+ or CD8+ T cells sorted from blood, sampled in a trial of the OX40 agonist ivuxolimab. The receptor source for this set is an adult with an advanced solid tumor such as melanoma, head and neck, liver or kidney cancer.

CDR3 sequence (DNA): TGTGCCAGTAGTACTGCCGGGACAGGGAACTATGGCTACACCTTC. Its translation is CASSTAGTGNYGYTF. The chain has TRBV19 and TRBJ1-2, with 9 bases that match TRBD1. The J segment lost 2 bases and the V segment lost 4 bases, leaving 5 bases of the junction unmatched. The CDR3 length is 15 residues. Germline V gene lookup returns CDR1 LNHDA and CDR2 SQIVND (reference sequence). The full variable domain, its missing parts supplied by reference TRBV19 and TRBJ1-2, is DGGITQSPKYLFRKEGQNVTLSCEQNLNHDAMYWYRQDPGQGLRLIYYSQIVNDFQKGDIAEGYSVSREKKESFPLTVTSAQKNPTAFYLCASSTAGTGNYGYTFGSGTRLTVV.

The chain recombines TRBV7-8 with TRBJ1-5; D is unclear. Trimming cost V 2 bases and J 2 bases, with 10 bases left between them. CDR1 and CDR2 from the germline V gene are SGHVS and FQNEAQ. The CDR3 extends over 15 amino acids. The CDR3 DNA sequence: TGTGCCAGCAGCTTAACTTACATGGGCAATCAGCCCCAGCATTTT. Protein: CASSLTYMGNQPQHF.

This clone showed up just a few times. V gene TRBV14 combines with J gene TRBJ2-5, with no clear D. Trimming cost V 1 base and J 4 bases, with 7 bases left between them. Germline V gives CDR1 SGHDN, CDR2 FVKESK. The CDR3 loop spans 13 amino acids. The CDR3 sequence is CASSQAGRETQYF. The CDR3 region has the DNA TGTGCCAGCAGCCAAGCCGGTCGAGAGACCCAGTACTTC.

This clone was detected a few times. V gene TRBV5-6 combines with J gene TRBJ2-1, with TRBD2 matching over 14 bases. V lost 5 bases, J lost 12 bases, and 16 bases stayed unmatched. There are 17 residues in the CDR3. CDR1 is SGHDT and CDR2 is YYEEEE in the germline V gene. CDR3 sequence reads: CASSPKGPGLAGVRQFF. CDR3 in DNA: TGTGCCAGCAGTCCGAAGGGGCCGGGACTAGCGGGAGTTCGGCAGTTCTTC.

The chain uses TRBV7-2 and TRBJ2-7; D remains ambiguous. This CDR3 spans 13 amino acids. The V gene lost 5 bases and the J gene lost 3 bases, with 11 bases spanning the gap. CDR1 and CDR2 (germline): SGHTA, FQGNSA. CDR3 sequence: CASSLGPGYEQYF. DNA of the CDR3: TGTGCCAGCAGCCTGGGTCCCGGCTACGAGCAGTACTTC.

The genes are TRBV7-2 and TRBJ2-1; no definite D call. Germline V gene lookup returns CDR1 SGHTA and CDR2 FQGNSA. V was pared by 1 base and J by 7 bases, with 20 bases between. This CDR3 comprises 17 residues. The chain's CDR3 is CASSLGSASTAGNEQFF. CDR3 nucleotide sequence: TGTGCCAGCAGCTTAGGCTCGGCCTCCACCGCTGGGAATGAGCAGTTCTTC.

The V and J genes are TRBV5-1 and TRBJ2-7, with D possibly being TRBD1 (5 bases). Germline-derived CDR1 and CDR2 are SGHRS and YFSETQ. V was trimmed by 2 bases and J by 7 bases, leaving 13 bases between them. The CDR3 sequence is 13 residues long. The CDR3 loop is CASSFGQGREQYF. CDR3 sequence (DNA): TGCGCCAGCAGCTTCGGCCAGGGCCGGGAGCAGTACTTC.

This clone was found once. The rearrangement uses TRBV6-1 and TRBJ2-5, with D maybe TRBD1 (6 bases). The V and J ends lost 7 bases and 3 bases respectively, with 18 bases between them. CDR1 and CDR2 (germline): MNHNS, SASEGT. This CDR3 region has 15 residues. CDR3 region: CASIRPLQGKETQYF. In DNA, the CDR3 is TGTGCCAGCATACGTCCCCTACAGGGAAAAGAGACCCAGTACTTC.

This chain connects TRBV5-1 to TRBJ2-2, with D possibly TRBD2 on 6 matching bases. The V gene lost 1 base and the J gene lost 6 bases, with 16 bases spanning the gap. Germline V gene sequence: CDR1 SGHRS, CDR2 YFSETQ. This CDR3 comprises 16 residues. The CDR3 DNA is TGCGCCAGCAGCTTGTCCCCCCCGGGGGAGGCCGGGGAGCTGTTTTTT. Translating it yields CASSLSPPGEAGELFF.

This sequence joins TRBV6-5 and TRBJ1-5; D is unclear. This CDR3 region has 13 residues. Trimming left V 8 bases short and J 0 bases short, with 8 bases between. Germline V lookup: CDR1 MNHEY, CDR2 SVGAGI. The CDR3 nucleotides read TGTGCCAGCGGAGGGCATAGCAATCAGCCCCAGCATTTT. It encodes CASGGHSNQPQHF.

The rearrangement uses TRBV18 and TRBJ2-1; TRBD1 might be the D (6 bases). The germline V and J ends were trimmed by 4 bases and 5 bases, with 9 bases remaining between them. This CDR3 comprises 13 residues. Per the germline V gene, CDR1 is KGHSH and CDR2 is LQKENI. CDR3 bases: TGTGCCAGCTCACGGGGACATAACAATGAGCAGTTCTTC. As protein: CASSRGHNNEQFF.

CDR3 sequence reads: CASSLIWGNEQFF. CDR3 nucleotides: TGTGCCAGCAGCTTAATCTGGGGGAATGAGCAGTTCTTC. The chain carries TRBV7-2 and TRBJ2-1; possibly TRBD1 or TRBD2 for D (5 bases each). Deletions cut 2 bases from V and 7 bases from J, with 9 bases between. This CDR3 is built from 13 residues. Germline lookup yields CDR1 SGHTA and CDR2 FQGNSA.

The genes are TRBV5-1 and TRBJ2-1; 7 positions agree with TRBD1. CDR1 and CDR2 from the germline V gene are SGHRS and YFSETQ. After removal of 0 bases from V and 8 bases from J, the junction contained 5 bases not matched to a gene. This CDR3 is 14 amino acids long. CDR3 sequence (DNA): TGCGCCAGCAGCTTGGACAGGGGCGGTCATGAGCAGTTCTTC. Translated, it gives CASSLDRGGHEQFF.

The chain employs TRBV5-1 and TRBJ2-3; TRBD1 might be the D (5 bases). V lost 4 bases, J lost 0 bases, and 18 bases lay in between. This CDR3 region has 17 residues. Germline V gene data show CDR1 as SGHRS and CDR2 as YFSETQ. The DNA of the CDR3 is TGCGCCAGCAGCACCGACAGTAATCCACCTAGCACAGATACGCAGTATTTT. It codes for CASSTDSNPPSTDTQYF.

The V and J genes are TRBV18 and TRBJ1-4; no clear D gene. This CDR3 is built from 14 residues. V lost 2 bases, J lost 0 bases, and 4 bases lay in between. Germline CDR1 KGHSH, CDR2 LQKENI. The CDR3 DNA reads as TGTGCCAGCTCACCAAGGGCAACTAATGAAAAACTGTTTTTT. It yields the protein CASSPRATNEKLFF.

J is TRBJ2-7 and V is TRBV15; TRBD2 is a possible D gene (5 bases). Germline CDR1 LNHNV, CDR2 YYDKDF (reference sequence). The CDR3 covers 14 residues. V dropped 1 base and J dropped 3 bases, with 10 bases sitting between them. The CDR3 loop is CATSRGGLLYEQYF. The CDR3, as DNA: TGTGCCACCAGCAGAGGAGGACTCCTCTACGAGCAGTACTTC.

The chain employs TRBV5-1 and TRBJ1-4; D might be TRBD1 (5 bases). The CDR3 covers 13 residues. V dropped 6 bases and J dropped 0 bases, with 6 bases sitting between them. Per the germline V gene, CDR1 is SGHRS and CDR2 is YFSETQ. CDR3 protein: CASKGATNEKLFF. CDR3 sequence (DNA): TGCGCCAGCAAAGGGGCAACTAATGAAAAACTGTTTTTT.

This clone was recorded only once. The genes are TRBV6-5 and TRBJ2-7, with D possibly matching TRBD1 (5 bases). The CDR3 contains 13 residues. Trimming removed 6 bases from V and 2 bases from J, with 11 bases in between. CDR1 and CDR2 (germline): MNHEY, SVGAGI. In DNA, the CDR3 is TGTGCCAGCAGCCGACAGCGAGCCTACGAGCAGTACTTC. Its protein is CASSRQRAYEQYF.

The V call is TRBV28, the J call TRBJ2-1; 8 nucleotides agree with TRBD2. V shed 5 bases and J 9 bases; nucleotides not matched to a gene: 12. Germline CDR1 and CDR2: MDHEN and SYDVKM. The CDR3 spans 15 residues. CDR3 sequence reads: CASSTRGGSKGEQFF. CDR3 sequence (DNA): TGTGCCAGCAGTACCCGGGGGGGTTCTAAGGGTGAGCAGTTCTTC.

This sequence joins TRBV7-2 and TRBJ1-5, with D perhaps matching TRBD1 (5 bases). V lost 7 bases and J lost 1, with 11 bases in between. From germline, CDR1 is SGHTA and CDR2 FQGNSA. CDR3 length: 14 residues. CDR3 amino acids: CASTGGLSNQPQHF. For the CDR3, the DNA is TGTGCCAGCACCGGGGGTCTCAGCAATCAGCCCCAGCATTTT.

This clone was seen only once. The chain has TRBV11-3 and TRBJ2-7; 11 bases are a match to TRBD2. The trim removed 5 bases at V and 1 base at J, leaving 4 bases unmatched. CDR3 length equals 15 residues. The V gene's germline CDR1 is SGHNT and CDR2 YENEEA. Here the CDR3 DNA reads TGTGCCAGCAGCATAGCGGGAGGGCCTTCCTACGAGCAGTACTTC. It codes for CASSIAGGPSYEQYF.

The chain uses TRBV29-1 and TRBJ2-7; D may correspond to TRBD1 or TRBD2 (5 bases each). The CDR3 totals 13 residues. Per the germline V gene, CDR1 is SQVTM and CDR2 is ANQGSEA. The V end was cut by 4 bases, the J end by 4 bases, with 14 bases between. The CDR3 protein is CSVGEAGRYEQYF. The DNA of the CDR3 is TGCAGCGTTGGAGAAGCAGGGAGATACGAGCAGTACTTC.

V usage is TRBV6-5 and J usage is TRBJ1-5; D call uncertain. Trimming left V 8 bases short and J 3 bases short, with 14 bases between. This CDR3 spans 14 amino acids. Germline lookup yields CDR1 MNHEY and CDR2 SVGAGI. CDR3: CASSRKVYNQPQHF. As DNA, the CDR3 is TGTGCCAGCTCGCGGAAAGTTTACAATCAGCCCCAGCATTTT.

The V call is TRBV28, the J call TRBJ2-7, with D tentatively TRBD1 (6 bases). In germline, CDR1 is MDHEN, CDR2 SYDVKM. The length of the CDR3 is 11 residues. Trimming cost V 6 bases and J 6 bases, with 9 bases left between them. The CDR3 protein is CASSLGAEQYF. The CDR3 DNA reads TGTGCCAGCAGCCTGGGGGCCGAGCAGTACTTC. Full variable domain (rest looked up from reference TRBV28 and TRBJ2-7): DVKVTQSSRYLVKRTGEKVFLECVQDMDHENMFWYRQDPGLGLRLIYFSYDVKMKEKGDIPEGYSVSREKKERFSLILESASTNQTSMYLCASSLGAEQYFGPGTRLTVT.

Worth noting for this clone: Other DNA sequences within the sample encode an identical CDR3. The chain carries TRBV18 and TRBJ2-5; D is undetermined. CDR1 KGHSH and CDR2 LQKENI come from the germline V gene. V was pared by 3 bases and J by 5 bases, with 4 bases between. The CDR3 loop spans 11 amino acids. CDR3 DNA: TGTGCCAGCTCACCGGGGGAGACCCAGTACTTC. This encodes CASSPGETQYF.

For the CDR3, the DNA is TGTGCCACCAGCAGAGGACTGAGCTCTGGAAACACCATATATTTT. Residues: CATSRGLSSGNTIYF. The chain employs TRBV15 and TRBJ1-3, with D hard to call. With 1 base removed from V and 0 bases from J, the gap between germline ends came to 7 bases. This CDR3 has 15 residues. CDR1 is LNHNV, CDR2 YYDKDF, per germline (reference sequence). The variable domain in full, with the rest retrieved from reference TRBV15 and TRBJ1-3, is DAMVIQNPRYQVTQFGKPVTLSCSQTLNHNVMYWYQQKSSQAPKLLFHYYDKDFNNEADTPDNFQSRRPNTSFCFLDIRSPGLGDTAMYLCATSRGLSSGNTIYFGEGSWLTVV.

This chain's CDR3 is CASSIRQLPLNTEAFF. The CDR3 coding sequence is TGTGCCAGTAGTATTAGGCAGCTCCCCTTGAACACTGAAGCTTTCTTT. The rearrangement links TRBV19 to TRBJ1-1; D gene unclear. Between the trimmed V and J ends, which lost 3 bases and 0 bases, there was a span of 14 bases. This CDR3 spans 16 amino acids. The germline CDR1 and CDR2 sequences are LNHDA and SQIVND (reference sequence).

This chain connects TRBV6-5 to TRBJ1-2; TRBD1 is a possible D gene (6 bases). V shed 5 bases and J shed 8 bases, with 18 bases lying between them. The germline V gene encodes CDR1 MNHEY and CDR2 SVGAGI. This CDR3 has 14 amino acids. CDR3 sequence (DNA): TGTGCCAGCAGTCCGACTGACAGGTCGGGGGGCTACACCTTC. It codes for CASSPTDRSGGYTF.

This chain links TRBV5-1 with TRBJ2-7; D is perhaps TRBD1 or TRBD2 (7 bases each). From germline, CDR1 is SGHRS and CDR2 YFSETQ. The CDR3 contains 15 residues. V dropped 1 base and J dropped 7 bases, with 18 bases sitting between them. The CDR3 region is CASSLSSGTAGEQYF. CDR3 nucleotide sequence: TGCGCCAGCAGCTTGTCCTCGGGGACAGCGGGAGAGCAGTACTTC.

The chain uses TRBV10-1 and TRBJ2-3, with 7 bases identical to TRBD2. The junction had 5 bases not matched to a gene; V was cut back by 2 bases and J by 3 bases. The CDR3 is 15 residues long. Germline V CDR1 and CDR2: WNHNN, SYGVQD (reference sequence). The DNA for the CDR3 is TGCGCCAGCAGTGAGGCCCTCGGGGGGACAGATACGCAGTATTTT. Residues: CASSEALGGTDTQYF.